Listed below are T cell receptor beta chains from one sample, sequenced in a study of OX40 agonist ivuxolimab in advanced cancers. The repertoire was sequenced with immunoSEQ multiplex PCR; TCRdb's copy has only in-frame clones and lacks some. Here the sample spans approximately 68,000 clones, approximately 91% being singletons. The sequencing used CD4+ or CD8+ T cells sorted from blood, collected in a trial of the OX40 agonist ivuxolimab. These TCRs come from an adult with an advanced solid tumor such as melanoma, head and neck, liver or kidney cancer. Each CDR3 is given with its conserved first and last residue. D genes are given only for firm matches. Only some rows state a clone size, as once, few, many or a class for expanded clones.

d_gene	j_gene	v_gene	abundance	CDR3nt	CDR3aa
TRBD2	TRBJ2-5	TRBV7-3	NA	TGTGCCAGCAGCTTTACCGGACAGTCCTACGCGGGAGGGCCGGGTGGGGAGACCCAGTACTTC	CASSFTGQSYAGGPGGETQYF
NA	TRBJ1-1	TRBV19	NA	TGTGCCAGTCAGGGGTGGCCGTCAACGAACACTGAAGCTTTCTTT	CASQGWPSTNTEAFF
TRBD2	TRBJ2-7	TRBV5-1	NA	TGCGCCAGCAGCGCGGGACTAGCGGGAGGGTTAGACGAGCAGTACTTC	CASSAGLAGGLDEQYF
NA	TRBJ2-5	TRBV5-1	few	TGCGCCAGCAGCTTGGGGTCCTGGGGGGTTGGTGAGACCCAGTACTTC	CASSLGSWGVGETQYF
TRBD1	TRBJ1-1	TRBV5-1	NA	TGCGCCAGCAGAACAGGGGGCAACTTGGTGGGTACTGAAGCTTTCTTT	CASRTGGNLVGTEAFF
NA	TRBJ2-7	TRBV7-9	once	TGTGCCAGCAGCCCACAGGGTTTTTACGAGCAGTACTTC	CASSPQGFYEQYF
NA	TRBJ2-3	TRBV19	NA	TGTGCCAGTAGCATCCAGGGCCGGGCCTCAGATACGCAGTATTTT	CASSIQGRASDTQYF
NA	TRBJ2-5	TRBV5-1	NA	TGCGCCAGCAGCTTGGGGAACAACCCATGGAGAGAGACCCAGTACTTC	CASSLGNNPWRETQYF
NA	TRBJ2-7	TRBV5-1	NA	TGCGCCAGCAGCTCGGCCCTCGGTTACGAGCAGTACTTC	CASSSALGYEQYF
NA	TRBJ1-2	TRBV6-6	NA	TGTGCCAGCAGTTTGCCAGTTTCTAACTATGGCTACACCTTC	CASSLPVSNYGYTF
NA	TRBJ1-1	TRBV29-1	NA	TGCAGCGTTGGGGGTACGCGCGCGAACACTGAAGCTTTCTTT	CSVGGTRANTEAFF
NA	TRBJ1-1	TRBV27	NA	TGTGCCAGCAGTTTACAGGGTTTTGGGAACACTGAAGCTTTCTTT	CASSLQGFGNTEAFF
TRBD2	TRBJ2-1	TRBV6-6	once	TGTGCCAGCAGTTACCCTACTAGCGGGAGGGTCAATGAGCAGTTCTTC	CASSYPTSGRVNEQFF
TRBD1	TRBJ1-1	TRBV25-1	NA	TGTGCCAGCAGTCGGGACAGGGGATACACTGAAGCTTTCTTT	CASSRDRGYTEAFF
NA	TRBJ2-3	TRBV7-9	NA	TGTGCCAGCAGCCGTTGGACAGATACGCAGTATTTT	CASSRWTDTQYF
NA	TRBJ2-1	TRBV4-2	NA	TGTGCCAGCAGCCAAGGGGAAGCGGGACACTCCTACAATGAGCAGTTCTTC	CASSQGEAGHSYNEQFF
TRBD1	TRBJ2-5	TRBV13	few	TGTGCCAGCAGCTTAGGGACAGGGGCCCAAGAGACCCAGTACTTC	CASSLGTGAQETQYF